The 27 T cell receptor beta chains below were found in one sample sequenced in a study of blood T cell repertoires in COVID-19. Produced via immunoSEQ multiplex PCR; TCRdb's table is partial and in-frame only. The sample comprises roughly 38,000 clones, 88% of which are singletons, and around 9% rests with the top ten. Sequencing was done on a sample of peripheral blood. Source of these receptors: a woman in her 70s with acute or convalescent COVID-19.

This clone was seen a single time. The chain is built from TRBV27 and TRBJ2-5; tentatively, D is TRBD2 (7 bases). Trimming took off 9 bases at V and 4 bases at J, with 15 bases between the two ends. The CDR3 totals 13 residues. Germline-derived CDR1 and CDR2 are MNHEY and SMNVEV (reference sequence). CDR3 coding DNA: TGTGCCAGTTGGGGGGGCCTGGCAGAGACCCAGTACTTC. This sequence encodes CASWGGLAETQYF.

V usage is TRBV5-6 and J usage is TRBJ1-2; D perhaps matches TRBD1 (5 bases). The CDR3 is 12 amino acids. With 4 bases removed from V and 10 bases from J, the gap between germline ends came to 14 bases. CDR1 SGHDT and CDR2 YYEEEE come from the germline V gene. The DNA for the CDR3 is TGTGCCAGCAGCACCCGGGTGGGGCCCTACACCTTC. As protein: CASSTRVGPYTF.

The chain joins TRBV3-1 (or the pseudogene TRBV3-2) to TRBJ1-3; a weak D match, TRBD1 (6 bases). Trimming pared 3 bases from V and 1 base from J, leaving 16 bases between. The CDR3 length is 17 residues. Germline CDR1 reads LGHDT; CDR2 reads YNNKEL (reference sequence). The CDR3 is CASSQRTGSASGNTIYF. CDR3 nucleotides: TGTGCCAGCAGCCAGCGTACAGGGTCGGCATCTGGAAACACCATATATTTT.

The chain joins TRBV24-1 to TRBJ1-2, with a tentative D call TRBD1 (5 bases). Germline V CDR1 and CDR2: KGHDR, SFDVKD. The CDR3 runs to 13 residues. V dropped 2 bases and J dropped 10 bases, with 13 bases sitting between them. The CDR3 DNA reads as TGTGCCACCAGTGATTCCCCAGGGAATATCTACACCTTC. Protein: CATSDSPGNIYTF.

V usage is TRBV6-6 and J usage is TRBJ2-2; D is possibly TRBD2 (7 bases). Trimming removed 9 bases from V and 3 bases from J, with 14 bases in between. The germline CDR1 and CDR2 sequences are MNHNY and SVGAGI (reference sequence). The CDR3 is 14 residues long. The CDR3 region is CASRGGQYTGELFF. The CDR3 DNA sequence: TGTGCCAGTAGGGGGGGGCAGTACACCGGGGAGCTGTTTTTT.

The chain joins TRBV27 to TRBJ1-2; 7 bases fit TRBD1. CDR1 is MNHEY, CDR2 SMNVEV, per germline (reference sequence). The CDR3 runs 15 residues. Losses at the gene ends were 5 bases for V and 0 bases for J; bases not matched to a gene: 6. The CDR3 sequence is CASSPRDSPNYGYTF. In DNA form, the CDR3 reads TGTGCCAGCAGTCCAAGGGACAGCCCTAACTATGGCTACACCTTC.

V and J are TRBV10-3 and TRBJ2-5; TRBD2 matches 10 bases. V trimming: 0 bases; J trimming: 2 bases; junction bases outside the gene matches: 3. CDR3 length: 16 residues. In germline, CDR1 is ENHRY, CDR2 SYGVKD. CDR3 protein: CAISESAGGRQETQYF. CDR3 bases: TGTGCCATCAGTGAGTCAGCGGGGGGGCGTCAAGAGACCCAGTACTTC.

The genes are TRBV7-2 and TRBJ2-1, with 9 bases matching TRBD2. The CDR3 has 16 amino acids. The germline gives CDR1 SGHTA, CDR2 FQGNSA. With V trimmed by 5 bases and J by 8 bases, 13 bases remained unmatched. The CDR3 bases are TGTGCCAGCAGCCCCCAGGGGGGTAGCGGGAGTTATGAGCAGTTCTTC. Amino acid sequence: CASSPQGGSGSYEQFF.

The chain has TRBV27 and TRBJ1-1; perhaps TRBD1 as D (6 bases). Trimming took 5 bases from V and 0 from J, leaving 10 bases between them. The germline CDR1 and CDR2 sequences are MNHEY and SMNVEV (reference sequence). This CDR3 is built from 14 residues. This CDR3 is CASSPQGLNTEAFF. The CDR3 bases are TGTGCCAGCAGTCCACAGGGTCTGAACACTGAAGCTTTCTTT.

In nucleotides, the CDR3 is TGTGCCAGCAGTTTTTTTCTAGCAAGTGGGGAGCAGTTCTTC. It specifies CASSFFLASGEQFF. V gene TRBV27 combines with J gene TRBJ2-1, with a tentative D call TRBD2 (5 bases). Deletions cut 3 bases from V and 10 bases from J, with 16 bases between. CDR1 is MNHEY and CDR2 is SMNVEV in the germline V gene (reference sequence). The CDR3 consists of 14 residues.

This chain uses TRBV3-1 (or the pseudogene TRBV3-2) with TRBJ2-2, with 9 bases fitting TRBD1. V was clipped by 5 bases and J by 7 bases; unmatched bases: 5. The germline V gene has CDR1 LGHDT and CDR2 YNNKEL (reference sequence). The CDR3 runs 14 residues. CDR3: CASSAGTGNGELFF. Here the CDR3 DNA reads TGTGCCAGCAGCGCCGGGACAGGGAACGGGGAGCTGTTTTTT.

This clone was seen a single time. The chain recombines TRBV10-3 with TRBJ2-3, with D uncertain. Germline assignment: CDR1 ENHRY and CDR2 SYGVKD. The CDR3 length is 13 residues. V lost 0 bases to trimming and J lost 4 bases, with 5 bases between them. As DNA, the CDR3 is TGTGCCATCAGTGAGTCGGGCCCAGATACGCAGTATTTT. Translation gives CAISESGPDTQYF.

The chain employs TRBV5-1 and TRBJ1-4; D gene uncertain. The CDR3 has 11 amino acids. The V end lost 4 bases, the J end lost 6 bases, and 4 bases lay between the germline ends. Germline loops: CDR1 SGHRS, CDR2 YFSETQ. The chain's CDR3 is CASSLDEKLFF. The CDR3 DNA is TGCGCCAGCAGCCTTGATGAAAAACTGTTTTTT.

This sequence joins TRBV9 and TRBJ1-2; D not resolved. The CDR3 extends over 14 amino acids. Deletions cut 0 bases from V and 3 bases from J, with 9 bases between. Germline lookup yields CDR1 SGDLS and CDR2 YYNGEE. The CDR3 DNA reads TGTGCCAGCAGCGTAGACACGAATTACTATGGCTACACCTTC. The encoded protein is CASSVDTNYYGYTF.

This rearrangement joins TRBV7-2 to TRBJ2-3, with 10 bases lining up with TRBD2. The CDR3 covers 16 residues. The germline V gene has CDR1 SGHTA and CDR2 FQGNSA. V dropped 2 bases and J dropped 5; count of bases not matched to a gene: 7. The CDR3 sequence is CASSLTGLAGVDTQYF. CDR3 nucleotide sequence: TGTGCCAGCAGCTTAACGGGCCTAGCGGGGGTAGATACGCAGTATTTT.

The chain has TRBV27 and TRBJ2-3; D is undetermined. Trimming removed 0 bases at V and 7 bases at J, with 8 bases between. Germline V gives CDR1 MNHEY, CDR2 SMNVEV (reference sequence). The CDR3 has 13 residues. The CDR3 region is CASSLSNRNTQYF. In DNA form, the CDR3 reads TGTGCCAGCAGTTTATCGAATAGAAATACGCAGTATTTT.

The chain is built from TRBV5-1 and TRBJ1-3, with D unclear. From germline, CDR1 is SGHRS and CDR2 YFSETQ. The CDR3 loop spans 14 amino acids. The V and J ends lost 0 bases and 0 bases respectively, with 4 bases between them. CDR3 DNA: TGCGCCAGCAGCTTGGACACCTCTGGAAACACCATATATTTT. It yields the protein CASSLDTSGNTIYF.

The chain couples TRBV27 to TRBJ2-5; D unclear. The CDR3 covers 13 residues. Trimming removed 8 bases at V and 2 bases at J, with 12 bases between. The germline CDR1 and CDR2 sequences are MNHEY and SMNVEV (reference sequence). CDR3 loop: CASSFTYQETQYF. The CDR3 DNA reads TGTGCCAGCTCTTTTACCTATCAAGAGACCCAGTACTTC.

This clone was seen a handful of times. The V and J genes are TRBV18 and TRBJ1-1, with D tentatively TRBD1 (6 bases). Germline V gives CDR1 KGHSH, CDR2 LQKENI. Trimming removed 6 bases from V and 5 bases from J, with 19 bases in between. The length of the CDR3 is 15 residues. For the CDR3, the DNA is TGTGCCAGCTCTCCGGGGCAGGGGATTGAGACTGAAGCTTTCTTT. Translation: CASSPGQGIETEAFF.

V usage is TRBV7-2 and J usage is TRBJ2-1; D is perhaps TRBD2 (6 bases). This CDR3 contains 14 residues. With 2 bases removed from V and 6 bases from J, the gap between germline ends came to 11 bases. Germline values: CDR1 SGHTA, CDR2 FQGNSA. The DNA of the CDR3 is TGTGCCAGCAGCTTACTCGGGAGTGGCAATGAGCAGTTCTTC. Translation: CASSLLGSGNEQFF.

The V call is TRBV2, the J call TRBJ2-7, with no clear D. The CDR3 spans 13 residues. Trimming took off 2 bases at V and 3 bases at J, with 8 bases between the two ends. Germline V gives CDR1 SNHLY, CDR2 FYNNEI. The CDR3 coding sequence is TGTGCCAGCAGTGAAAATCACGGCTACGAGCAGTACGTC. It translates to CASSENHGYEQYV.

V and J are TRBV7-2 and TRBJ2-6; weak D call: TRBD2 (6 bases). CDR3 length: 16 residues. Germline assignment: CDR1 SGHTA and CDR2 FQGNSA. Between the trimmed V and J ends, which lost 2 bases and 3 bases, there was a span of 11 bases. CDR3: CASSLSGEGGANVLTF. CDR3 DNA: TGTGCCAGCAGCTTATCGGGAGAGGGTGGGGCCAACGTCCTGACTTTC.

The rearrangement uses TRBV20-1 and TRBJ2-5, with 7 bases identical to TRBD2. The length of the CDR3 is 13 residues. Germline-derived CDR1 and CDR2 are DFQATT and SNEGSKA (reference sequence). V was pared by 3 bases and J by 5 bases, with 6 bases of the junction left unmatched. The CDR3 sequence: CSASWAGVETQYF. In nucleotides, the CDR3 is TGCAGTGCTAGTTGGGCGGGAGTGGAGACCCAGTACTTC.

This clone was observed a handful of times. The chain employs TRBV5-1 and TRBJ1-2; perhaps TRBD1 as D (6 bases). V gave up 0 bases and J gave up 8 bases, with 11 bases separating them. CDR1 SGHRS and CDR2 YFSETQ come from the germline V gene. The CDR3 sequence is 13 residues long. Written as DNA, the CDR3 is TGCGCCAGCAGCTTGGACAGGGTGGACGGCTACACCTTC. This codes for CASSLDRVDGYTF. Combining the CDR3 with reference TRBV5-1 and TRBJ1-2 gives the whole variable domain KAGVTQTPRYLIKTRGQQVTLSCSPISGHRSVSWYQQTPGQGLQFLFEYFSETQRNKGNFPGRFSGRQFSNSRSEMNVSTLELGDSALYLCASSLDRVDGYTFGSGTRLTVV.

J is TRBJ1-5 and V is TRBV7-2, with TRBD1 as a possible D gene (6 bases). The CDR3 has 15 residues. The germline gives CDR1 SGHTA, CDR2 FQGNSA. V was shortened by 1 base and J by 4 bases, with 11 bases between the two germline ends. The CDR3 loop reads CASSLVGAENQPQHF. The CDR3 bases are TGTGCCAGCAGCTTAGTGGGGGCCGAAAATCAGCCCCAGCATTTT.

The chain has TRBV28 and TRBJ1-6; D perhaps matches TRBD1 (5 bases). Germline CDR1 MDHEN, CDR2 SYDVKM. V was cut by 2 bases and J by 8 bases, with 13 bases left in between. The CDR3 runs 15 residues. The CDR3 spells CASSLRGAGDSPLHF. CDR3 sequence (DNA): TGTGCCAGCAGTTTAAGAGGAGCGGGGGATTCACCCCTCCACTTT.

This clone came up a few times. This chain joins TRBV7-9 and TRBJ2-7; unclear D gene. The CDR3 consists of 11 residues. Germline V gene sequence: CDR1 SEHNR, CDR2 FQNEAQ (reference sequence). V gave up 5 bases and J gave up 3 bases, with 5 bases separating them. In DNA form, the CDR3 reads TGTGCCAGCAGCACAGACTACGAGCAGTACGTC. Translating it yields CASSTDYEQYV.